This TCR beta chain was observed in a study of T cells after yellow fever vaccination. Overall study results and limits: It was a weaker secondary response, yet one that peaked faster, at day 5 versus 15. Reappearance after the booster was seen for most primary-vaccination clones, at 95% to 96% CD4 and roughly 90% CD8. The CD4 and CD8 compartments had a small share of their clonotypes in common.

Researchers made TCR cDNA using 5'RACE template switching, and this step added a universal primer site and UMIs. Via MiXCR, TCRdb re-called the 5' RACE reads, giving one row per CDR3 protein. The data show hundreds of thousands of distinct CDR3 sequences, roughly a sixth seen once. Regarding this clonotype: Its antigen is still unknown.

The germline CDR1 and CDR2 sequences are DFQATT and SNEGSKA (reference sequence). J lost 10 bases, V lost 5 bases, and 7 bases had no gene match. The CDR3 length is 12 residues. The source was PBMCs, collected before the yellow fever booster vaccination. The chain couples TRBV20-1 to TRBJ2-1; 8 bases line up with TRBD2. The receptor comes from a young man who received the YFV17D yellow fever vaccine. The CDR3 region has the DNA TGCAGTGCTGCCGGGACTAGAAGAGAGCAGTTCTTC. This encodes CSAAGTRREQFF.